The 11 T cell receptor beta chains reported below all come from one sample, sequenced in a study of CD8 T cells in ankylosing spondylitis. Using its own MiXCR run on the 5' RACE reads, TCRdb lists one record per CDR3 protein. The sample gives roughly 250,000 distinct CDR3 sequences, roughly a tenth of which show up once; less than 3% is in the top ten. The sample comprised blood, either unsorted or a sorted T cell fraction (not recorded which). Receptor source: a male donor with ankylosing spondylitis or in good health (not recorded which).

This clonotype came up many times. The CDR3 protein is CASSENSRDTQYF. In DNA, the CDR3 is TGTGCCAGCAGTGAAAACTCACGGGATACGCAGTATTTT. This chain connects TRBV2 to TRBJ2-3; no firm D call. Germline lookup yields CDR1 SNHLY and CDR2 FYNNEI. This CDR3 has 13 residues. Trimming took 2 bases from V and 6 from J, leaving 9 bases between them.

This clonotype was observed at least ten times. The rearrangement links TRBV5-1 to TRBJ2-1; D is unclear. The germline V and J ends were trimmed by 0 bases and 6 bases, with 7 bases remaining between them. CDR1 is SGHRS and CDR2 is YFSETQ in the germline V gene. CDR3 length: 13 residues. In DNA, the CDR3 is TGCGCCAGCAGCTTGGACACCCTCAATGAGCAGTTCTTC. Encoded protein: CASSLDTLNEQFF.

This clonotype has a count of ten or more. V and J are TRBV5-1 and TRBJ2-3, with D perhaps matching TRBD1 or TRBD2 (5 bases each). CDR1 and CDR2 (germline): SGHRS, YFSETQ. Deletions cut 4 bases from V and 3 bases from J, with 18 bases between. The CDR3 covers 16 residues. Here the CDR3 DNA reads TGCGCCAGCAGCCCCGTGTGGGGGTCGGGAACAGATACGCAGTATTTT. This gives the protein CASSPVWGSGTDTQYF.

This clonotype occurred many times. The CDR3 bases are TGTGCCACCGACAGGTACCCATCAGAAGAGCAGTACTTC. Its translation is CATDRYPSEEQYF. This rearrangement joins TRBV6-1 to TRBJ2-7; D possibly corresponds to TRBD1 (6 bases). Germline V gene data show CDR1 as MNHNS and CDR2 as SASEGT. The CDR3 is made up of 13 amino acids. The V end lost 10 bases, the J end lost 7 bases, and 20 bases lay between the germline ends.

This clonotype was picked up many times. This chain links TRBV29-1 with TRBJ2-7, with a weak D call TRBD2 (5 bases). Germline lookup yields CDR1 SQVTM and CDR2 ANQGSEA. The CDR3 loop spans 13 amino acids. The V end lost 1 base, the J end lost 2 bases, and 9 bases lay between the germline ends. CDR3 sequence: CSVEGGDPYEQYF. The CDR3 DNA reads TGCAGCGTTGAAGGGGGAGATCCCTACGAGCAGTACTTC.

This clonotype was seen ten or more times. CDR3 DNA sequence: TGTGCCAGCAGCTTTCTCCGGGACAGAAAAAACGAGCAGTACTTC. Translation gives CASSFLRDRKNEQYF. The chain recombines TRBV7-8 with TRBJ2-7, with 7 positions matching TRBD1. The V gene end was trimmed by 3 bases and the J gene end by 5 bases; junction bases not matched to a gene: 10. The CDR3 has 15 residues. The germline gives CDR1 SGHVS, CDR2 FQNEAQ.

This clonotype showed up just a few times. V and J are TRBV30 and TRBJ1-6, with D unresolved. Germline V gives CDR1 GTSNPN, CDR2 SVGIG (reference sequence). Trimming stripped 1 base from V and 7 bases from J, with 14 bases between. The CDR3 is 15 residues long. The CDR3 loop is CAWSEAARRNSPLHF. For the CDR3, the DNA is TGTGCCTGGAGTGAGGCAGCCCGAAGAAATTCACCCCTCCACTTT.

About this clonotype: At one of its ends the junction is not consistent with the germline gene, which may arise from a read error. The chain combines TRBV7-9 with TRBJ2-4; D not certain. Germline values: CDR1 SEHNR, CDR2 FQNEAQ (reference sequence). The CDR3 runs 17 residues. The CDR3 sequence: CVSSRGPTSIGKNIQYF. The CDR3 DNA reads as TGTGTCAGCAGCAGAGGACCCACCTCGATTGGCAAAAACATTCAGTACTTC.

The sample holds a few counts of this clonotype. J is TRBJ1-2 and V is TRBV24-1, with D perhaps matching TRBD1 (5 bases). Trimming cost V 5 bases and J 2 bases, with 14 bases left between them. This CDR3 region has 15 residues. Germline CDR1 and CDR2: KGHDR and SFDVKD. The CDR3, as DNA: TGTGCCACCAGTGGGAGGGGAGGTTCAAACTATGGCTACACCTTC. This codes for CATSGRGGSNYGYTF.

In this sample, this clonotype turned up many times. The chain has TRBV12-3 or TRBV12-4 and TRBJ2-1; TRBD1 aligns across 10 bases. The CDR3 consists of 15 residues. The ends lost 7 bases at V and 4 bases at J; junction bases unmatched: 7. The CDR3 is CASTLGQGGYNEQFF. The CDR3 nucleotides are TGTGCCAGCACCTTAGGACAGGGGGGTTACAATGAGCAGTTCTTC.

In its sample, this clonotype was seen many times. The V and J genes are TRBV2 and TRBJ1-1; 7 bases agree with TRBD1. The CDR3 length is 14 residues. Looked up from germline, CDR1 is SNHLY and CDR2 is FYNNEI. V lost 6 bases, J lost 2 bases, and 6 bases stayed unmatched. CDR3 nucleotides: TGTGCCAGCAGCAACAGGGGACCAAACACTGAAGCTTTCTTT. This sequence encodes CASSNRGPNTEAFF.